The rows below give T cell receptor beta chains drawn from one sample of a study of control samples from healthy donors and cancer patients. TCRdb keeps only in-frame clones here, not all; method: immunoSEQ multiplex PCR. The sample lists about 51,000 clones; over 85% were seen once. Specimen: PBMCs. Source of these receptors: a middle-aged man with colorectal cancer. Both conserved end residues are part of each CDR3. The order of the fields is V gene, clone size, J gene, D gene, CDR3 protein, CDR3 DNA. A D gene is named only where the DNA matches it firmly. Rows may omit the clone size; those that give it use once, few, many or a size class.

>TRBV7-3|-|TRBJ2-6|-
CASRPTGWPSGANVLTF
TGTGCCAGCAGACCGACAGGTTGGCCCTCTGGGGCCAACGTCCTGACTTTC
>TRBV18|-|TRBJ2-2|-
CASSPLTGSDTGELFF
TGTGCCAGCTCACCACTCACAGGGTCGGACACCGGGGAGCTGTTTTTT
>TRBV11-2|once|TRBJ2-1|TRBD2
CASSPGFGLALDEQFF
TGTGCCAGCAGCCCCGGGTTTGGACTAGCGCTCGATGAGCAGTTCTTC
>TRBV9|-|TRBJ1-5|TRBD1
CASSRTGGDGNQPQHF
TGTGCCAGCAGCCGTACAGGGGGCGATGGCAATCAGCCCCAGCATTTT
>TRBV7-9|once|TRBJ2-1|TRBD1
CASSLAGTGGNEQFF
TGTGCCAGCAGCTTAGCCGGGACAGGAGGGAATGAGCAGTTCTTC
>TRBV5-1|-|TRBJ1-1|-
CASSLQGRGTEAFF
TGCGCCAGCAGCTTACAGGGAAGGGGCACTGAAGCTTTCTTT
>TRBV12-3/TRBV12-4|-|TRBJ2-1|-
CASSGPPEQFF
TGTGCCAGCAGTGGACCGCCTGAGCAGTTCTTC
>TRBV9|-|TRBJ1-2|-
CASSVDGMSPGYTF
TGTGCCAGCAGCGTAGACGGAATGTCCCCTGGCTACACCTTC
>TRBV2|-|TRBJ2-7|TRBD1
CASSQEGQGSYEQYF
TGTGCCAGCAGCCAGGAAGGACAGGGGAGCTACGAGCAGTACTTC
>TRBV11-2|-|TRBJ2-7|-
CASSPLGPRVYEQYF
TGTGCCAGCAGCCCCCTGGGGCCCAGGGTTTACGAGCAGTACTTC
>TRBV7-2|-|TRBJ2-2|-
CASSPGLVGGGELFF
TGTGCCAGCAGCCCGGGGCTAGTGGGTGGCGGGGAGCTGTTTTTT
>TRBV3-1/TRBV3-2|-|TRBJ1-4|TRBD1
CASSLTGPGGADEKLFF
TGTGCCAGCAGCCTCACCGGACCAGGGGGGGCGGATGAAAAACTGTTTTTT
>TRBV24-1|-|TRBJ2-3|-
CATSDLTAQYF
TGTGCCACCAGTGATTTGACGGCGCAGTATTTT
>TRBV6-1|-|TRBJ1-4|-
CASSDFGKLFF
TGTGCCAGCAGTGATTTTGGAAAACTGTTTTTT
>TRBV12-3/TRBV12-4|-|TRBJ2-2|-
CASRSSTGELFF
TGTGCCAGCAGGAGTTCCACCGGGGAGCTGTTTTTT
>TRBV9|-|TRBJ1-4|-
CASSGGYRAPNEKLFF
TGTGCCAGCAGCGGGGGATACAGGGCGCCTAATGAAAAACTGTTTTTT
>TRBV6-2/TRBV6-3|-|TRBJ2-1|TRBD2
CASSYWGTSGTAEQFF
TGTGCCAGCAGTTACTGGGGGACTAGCGGGACGGCTGAGCAGTTCTTC
>TRBV11-2|-|TRBJ1-6|-
CASSLGGVLPRNSPLHF
TGTGCCAGCAGCTTAGGCGGGGTGCTCCCCCGGAATTCACCCCTCCACTTT
>TRBV10-3|-|TRBJ2-7|-
CAIRDGSSYEQYF
TGTGCCATCAGGGACGGGAGCTCCTACGAGCAGTACTTC
>TRBV19|-|TRBJ1-1|-
CASSTGWRGNTEAFF
TGTGCCAGTAGTACAGGTTGGAGGGGGAACACTGAAGCTTTCTTT
>TRBV7-8|-|TRBJ1-1|TRBD1
CASSLVGTGGAVTEAFF
TGTGCCAGCAGCTTAGTTGGTACAGGGGGCGCGGTCACTGAAGCTTTCTTT
>TRBV5-1|-|TRBJ2-7|TRBD2
CASSLLGGRAYEQYF
TGCGCCAGCAGCTTGTTGGGCGGGAGGGCCTACGAGCAGTACTTC
>TRBV24-1|-|TRBJ2-2|TRBD1
CATSDRTGGSTGELFF
TGTGCCACCAGTGATAGGACAGGGGGCAGCACCGGGGAGCTGTTTTTT
>TRBV6-6|-|TRBJ2-3|TRBD1
CASSVLGQPSTDTQYF
TGTGCCAGCAGTGTTCTGGGACAGCCTAGCACAGATACGCAGTATTTT
>TRBV11-3|-|TRBJ2-3|-
CASSLDRQATDTQYF
TGTGCCAGCAGCTTAGATCGACAGGCCACAGATACGCAGTATTTT
>TRBV9|few|TRBJ1-2|-
CASSVSAQSDYGYTF
TGTGCCAGCAGCGTAAGTGCGCAGTCGGACTATGGCTACACCTTC
>TRBV7-9|-|TRBJ2-5|-
CASSLVWGRGETQYF
TGTGCCAGCAGCTTAGTTTGGGGGCGAGGTGAGACCCAGTACTTC
>TRBV12-3/TRBV12-4|-|TRBJ2-7|-
CASSLGSYEQYF
TGTGCCAGCAGTTTGGGCTCCTACGAGCAGTACTTC
>TRBV5-1|once|TRBJ2-5|-
CASSLISGAAGETQYF
TGCGCCAGCAGCTTGATATCGGGTGCAGCGGGCGAGACCCAGTACTTC
>TRBV9|-|TRBJ1-6|-
CASSEGNAPPLHF
TGTGCCAGCAGCGAGGGGAATGCTCCACCCCTCCACTTT
>TRBV27|-|TRBJ1-2|TRBD1
CASGRLSTGLSF
TGTGCCAGCGGACGGTTATCGACAGGGCTATCATTC
>TRBV18|-|TRBJ2-5|-
CASSPKETQYF
TGTGCCAGCTCACCAAAAGAGACCCAGTACTTC
>TRBV7-9|few|TRBJ1-5|-
CASSLDFQPQHF
TGTGCCAGCAGCTTAGATTTTCAGCCCCAGCATTTT
>TRBV5-1|-|TRBJ2-5|-
CASKEPNYSAQYF
TGCGCCAGCAAGGAACCGAACTACTCGGCGCAGTACTTC
>TRBV19|-|TRBJ2-7|TRBD1
CASAPGTGPSYEQYF
TGTGCCAGCGCTCCCGGGACAGGTCCATCCTACGAGCAGTACTTC
>TRBV4-1|-|TRBJ1-1|-
CASSQDPGVGGLTFF
TGCGCCAGCAGCCAAGATCCGGGGGTCGGGGGGTTAACTTTCTTT
>TRBV27|few|TRBJ2-7|-
CASSPSWGDSGYEQYF
TGTGCCAGCAGCCCGAGTTGGGGGGACTCCGGCTACGAGCAGTACTTC
>TRBV14|-|TRBJ2-1|-
CASSQQPGIYNEQFF
TGTGCCAGCAGCCAACAACCGGGAATATACAATGAGCAGTTCTTC
>TRBV2|-|TRBJ2-3|-
CASRIRILGPGTDTQYF
TGTGCCAGCAGAATCCGGATCCTCGGGCCGGGCACAGATACGCAGTATTTT
>TRBV11-1|-|TRBJ1-1|-
CASSLVGTEAFF
TGTGCCAGCAGCTTAGTCGGGACTGAAGCTTTCTTT
>TRBV27|-|TRBJ2-7|TRBD2
CASSWSGNPYEQYF
TGTGCCAGCAGTTGGAGCGGGAACCCCTACGAGCAGTACTTC
>TRBV11-2|few|TRBJ1-6|-
CASSLERGSPLHF
TGTGCCAGCAGCTTAGAAAGGGGTTCACCCCTCCACTTT
>TRBV28|-|TRBJ1-1|-
CASSSPRGGNTEAFF
TGTGCCAGCAGTTCCCCTAGGGGCGGGAACACTGAAGCTTTCTTT
>TRBV29-1|-|TRBJ1-1|-
CSVVGQGVGTEAFF
TGCAGCGTTGTCGGCCAGGGTGTGGGCACTGAAGCTTTCTTT
>TRBV11-2|-|TRBJ2-7|TRBD1
CASSLGQGRYEQYF
TGTGCCAGCAGCTTAGGACAGGGACGCTACGAGCAGTACTTC
>TRBV7-3|-|TRBJ2-7|-
CASARDTSYEQYF
TGTGCCAGTGCTCGGGACACTTCCTACGAGCAGTACTTC
>TRBV28|-|TRBJ1-5|-
CASSLLNQPQHF
TGTGCCAGCAGTCTACTAAATCAGCCCCAGCATTTT
>TRBV10-2|-|TRBJ2-7|-
CASGFGIGEQYF
TGCGCCAGCGGGTTTGGGATTGGCGAGCAGTACTTC
>TRBV6-5|-|TRBJ1-1|TRBD1
CASIPGQGMNTEAFF
TGTGCCAGCATACCGGGACAGGGAATGAACACTGAAGCTTTCTTT
>TRBV9|-|TRBJ1-1|TRBD1
CASSSTGQTNTEAFF
TGTGCCAGCAGCTCGACGGGACAGACGAACACTGAAGCTTTCTTT
>TRBV6-5|once|TRBJ2-7|TRBD2
CASSYGAGSSYEQYF
TGTGCCAGCAGTTACGGAGCGGGGAGCTCCTACGAGCAGTACTTC
>TRBV6-5|-|TRBJ1-6|-
CASSYVEGVSPLHF
TGTGCCAGCAGTTACGTGGAGGGAGTTTCACCCCTCCACTTT
>TRBV6-5|-|TRBJ2-7|-
CASRLERTSYEQYF
TGTGCCAGCAGGTTGGAGAGGACGAGCTACGAGCAGTACTTC
>TRBV19|once|TRBJ1-1|TRBD1
CASTYAGTGNTEAFF
TGTGCCAGTACCTATGCCGGGACAGGGAACACTGAAGCTTTCTTT
>TRBV7-9|-|TRBJ2-7|-
CASSLDMGREQYF
TGTGCCAGCAGCTTAGATATGGGGCGCGAGCAGTACTTC
>TRBV25-1|-|TRBJ2-1|-
CASSGPDNEQFF
TGTGCCAGCAGTGGGCCGGACAATGAGCAGTTCTTC